This T cell receptor (beta chain) is drawn from a study of T cell changes during pregnancy in multiple sclerosis. Assay: immunoSEQ multiplex PCR; the TCRdb copy retains only in-frame clones and omits some. The sample has more than 100,000 clones, 92% seen once. CDR1 is SGHTA, CDR2 FQGNSA, per germline. There are 13 residues in the CDR3. Trimming removed 2 bases from V and 7 bases from J, with 9 bases in between. The clonotype was recovered from a female donor with multiple sclerosis, enrolled in a pregnancy study. Here the sequenced sample was peripheral blood, taken after pregnancy. This sequence joins TRBV7-2 and TRBJ2-1; D may be TRBD2 (6 bases). This CDR3 reads CASSLKLANEQFF. CDR3 coding DNA: TGTGCCAGCAGCTTAAAACTAGCTAATGAGCAGTTCTTC.